A selection of T cell receptor beta chains follows, all from one sample in a study of T cells after yellow fever vaccination. In TCRdb, the 5' RACE reads were re-called with MiXCR into one record per CDR3 protein. The table lists some 170,000 distinct CDR3 sequences, about a tenth of them singletons. The sequences come from CD8+ T cells sorted from PBMCs, collected 45 days after the yellow fever booster vaccination. These receptors were collected from a man aged 18 to 35 who received the YFV17D yellow fever vaccine. Each CDR3 is given with its conserved first and last residue. D genes are given only for firm matches. Clone size appears in some rows only: once, few, many, or a class for an expanded clone.

D	J	size	V	CDR3	DNA
TRBD2	TRBJ2-1	many	TRBV7-2	CASSLGTSGAWGEQFF	TGTGCCAGCAGCTTAGGGACTAGCGGGGCTTGGGGGGAGCAGTTCTTC
TRBD1	TRBJ2-2	NA	TRBV4-1	CASSQGPRGKNTGELFF	TGCGCCAGCAGCCAAGGTCCCAGGGGGAAGAACACCGGGGAGCTGTTTTTT
NA	TRBJ2-7	few	TRBV29-1	CSVRGNSYEQYF	TGCAGCGTTCGAGGCAATTCCTACGAGCAGTACTTC
NA	TRBJ1-6	few	TRBV4-1	CASSQVGRSSYNSPLHF	TGCGCCAGCAGCCAAGTGGGGCGTAGCTCCTATAATTCACCCCTCCACTTT
TRBD1	TRBJ2-7	many	TRBV6-2/TRBV6-3	CASSYPGQGYSTYEQYF	TGTGCCAGCAGTTACCCGGGACAGGGGTACTCAACCTACGAGCAGTACTTC
NA	TRBJ2-1	few	TRBV9	CASSVGGEIYNEQFF	TGTGCCAGCAGCGTAGGCGGGGAGATTTACAATGAGCAGTTCTTC
TRBD2	TRBJ2-2	NA	TRBV27	CASSPLAGANTGELFF	TGTGCCAGCAGCCCACTAGCGGGGGCGAACACCGGGGAGCTGTTTTTT
NA	TRBJ2-5	NA	TRBV5-6	CASSLDWGRETQYF	TGTGCCAGCAGCTTGGATTGGGGGAGGGAGACCCAGTACTTC
TRBD1	TRBJ1-3	few	TRBV6-5	CASSEQGAVGNTIYF	TGTGCCAGCAGTGAGCAGGGGGCGGTTGGAAACACCATATATTTT
NA	TRBJ2-7	NA	TRBV12-3/TRBV12-4	CASSFEGGQYF	TGTGCCAGCAGTTTCGAGGGGGGGCAGTACTTC
NA	TRBJ1-1	many	TRBV13	CASSTREAGSGAEAFF	TGTGCCAGCAGCACTAGGGAGGCGGGTTCCGGCGCTGAAGCTTTCTTT
TRBD1	TRBJ1-4	few	TRBV4-3	CASRPLQGDNEKLFF	TGCGCCAGCAGGCCATTACAGGGGGATAATGAAAAACTGTTTTTT
NA	TRBJ2-7	many	TRBV5-1	CASSPETPLYEQYF	TGCGCCAGCAGCCCCGAGACCCCACTGTACGAGCAGTACTTC
TRBD1	TRBJ1-5	NA	TRBV9	CASSVGTGLGQPQHF	TGTGCCAGCAGCGTGGGGACAGGGCTAGGTCAGCCCCAGCATTTT
TRBD1	TRBJ1-6	many	TRBV12-3/TRBV12-4	CASSPSFLDRGNSPLHF	TGTGCCAGCAGTCCCTCATTCTTAGACAGGGGGAATTCACCCCTCCACTTT
NA	TRBJ2-7	NA	TRBV19	CASSNTGSYEQYF	TGTGCCAGTAGTAATACAGGCTCCTACGAGCAGTACTTC
NA	TRBJ2-3	NA	TRBV5-6	CASSVGARTDTQYF	TGTGCCAGCAGCGTAGGGGCGCGCACAGATACGCAGTATTTT
TRBD1	TRBJ1-1	many	TRBV6-1	CASSEEGGGAVTEAFF	TGTGCCAGCAGTGAAGAGGGAGGGGGCGCAGTCACTGAAGCTTTCTTT
NA	TRBJ2-6	NA	TRBV24-1	CATSGDPRFTGANVLTF	TGTGCCACCAGTGGAGATCCACGGTTCACTGGGGCCAACGTCCTGACTTTC
NA	TRBJ2-2	NA	TRBV4-3	CASSPLVAGGELFF	TGCGCCAGCAGCCCTCTTGTTGCTGGCGGGGAGCTGTTTTTT
TRBD1	TRBJ2-7	few	TRBV7-9	CASSLDGQAEQYF	TGTGCCAGCAGCCTCGACGGACAGGCCGAGCAGTACTTC
TRBD1	TRBJ1-2	NA	TRBV7-6	CASSLEGAPNYGYTF	TGTGCCAGCAGCTTAGAGGGGGCCCCTAACTATGGCTACACCTTC
NA	TRBJ1-1	NA	TRBV7-9	CASSTGGLNTEAFF	TGTGCCAGCAGTACCGGTGGGCTGAACACTGAAGCTTTCTTT
TRBD1	TRBJ2-3	NA	TRBV30	CAWRQGATQYF	TGTGCCTGGAGACAGGGGGCTACGCAGTATTTT
NA	TRBJ2-2	NA	TRBV27	CASERGGELFF	TGTGCCAGCGAGAGGGGCGGGGAGCTGTTTTTT
TRBD1	TRBJ1-5	NA	TRBV6-1	CASSEAGGFVYSNQPQHF	TGTGCCAGCAGTGAAGCAGGGGGCTTTGTCTATAGCAATCAGCCCCAGCATTTT
NA	TRBJ2-1	NA	TRBV20-1	CSASGTYNEQFF	TGCAGTGCTAGTGGGACCTACAATGAGCAGTTCTTC
NA	TRBJ2-2	NA	TRBV4-2	CASASANTGELFF	TGTGCCAGCGCAAGCGCGAACACCGGGGAGCTGTTTTTT
NA	TRBJ1-3	NA	TRBV12-3/TRBV12-4	CASSSPGVESGSGNTIYF	TGTGCCAGCAGTTCCCCCGGGGTGGAATCGGGCTCTGGAAACACCATATATTTT
TRBD1	TRBJ2-3	NA	TRBV20-1	CSASSPGTGSNTQYF	TGCAGTGCTAGTAGTCCGGGGACAGGGTCAAATACGCAGTATTTT
NA	TRBJ2-1	many	TRBV29-1	CSVLPGYNEQFF	TGCAGCGTTTTACCGGGTTACAATGAGCAGTTCTTC
TRBD2	TRBJ2-1	many	TRBV10-2	CASLAGGTYNEQFF	TGCGCCAGTTTAGCGGGGGGGACCTACAATGAGCAGTTCTTC
TRBD2	TRBJ2-2	NA	TRBV13	CASSLQIAGATGELFF	TGTGCCAGCAGCTTACAGATAGCGGGGGCCACCGGGGAGCTGTTTTTT
NA	TRBJ1-1	few	TRBV19	CASMGPGGMKFSVNTEAFF	TGTGCCAGTATGGGACCCGGGGGAATGAAGTTCTCTGTGAACACTGAAGCTTTCTTT
TRBD1	TRBJ2-2	NA	TRBV5-8	CASSPRTGARTGELFF	TGTGCCAGCAGCCCGAGGACAGGGGCGAGGACCGGGGAGCTGTTTTTT
NA	TRBJ2-1	few	TRBV2	CASSETSPSLNEQFF	TGTGCCAGCAGTGAGACTTCGCCCTCTCTAAATGAGCAGTTCTTC
NA	TRBJ1-2	NA	TRBV20-1	CSAKPGSYYGYTF	TGCAGTGCTAAACCCGGGAGCTACTATGGCTACACCTTC
TRBD1	TRBJ1-4	large	TRBV6-6	CASSHSLQGTATNEKLFF	TGTGCCAGCAGTCACTCCCTACAGGGGACAGCAACTAATGAAAAACTGTTTTTT
NA	TRBJ1-1	NA	TRBV12-3/TRBV12-4	CASSLERGPVEAFF	TGTGCCAGCAGTTTAGAGCGGGGACCCGTTGAAGCTTTCTTT
TRBD2	TRBJ2-3	NA	TRBV6-6	CASIVGGGWTDTQYF	TGTGCCAGCATAGTAGGCGGGGGGTGGACAGATACGCAGTATTTT
NA	TRBJ2-6	NA	TRBV7-3	CASSLSQSSGANVLTF	TGTGCCAGCAGCTTATCCCAGAGCTCTGGGGCCAACGTCCTGACTTTC
NA	TRBJ2-2	NA	TRBV4-3	CASSQGSHAGELFF	TGCGCCAGCAGCCAAGGGAGCCACGCCGGGGAGCTGTTTTTT